Sequencing of this T cell receptor beta chain was carried out in a study of OX40 agonist ivuxolimab in advanced cancers. V was pared by 3 bases and J by 5 bases, with 7 bases of the junction left unmatched. The germline gives CDR1 SQVTM, CDR2 ANQGSEA. The CDR3 is made up of 14 amino acids. Measured with immunoSEQ multiplex PCR; TCRdb has only the in-frame clones, and not every one. Of tens of thousands of clones detected, more than 70% appear once; the ten largest clones hold 2% to 2.5%. The rearrangement joins TRBV29-1 to TRBJ2-3, with 8 bases identical to TRBD2. Sequencing used CD4+ or CD8+ T cells sorted from blood, obtained in a trial of the OX40 agonist ivuxolimab. The clonotype was recovered from an adult with an advanced solid tumor such as melanoma, head and neck, liver or kidney cancer. Here the CDR3 reads CSVDGGGHGDTQYF. The CDR3 DNA reads TGCAGCGTTGATGGCGGGGGGCATGGAGATACGCAGTATTTT.